These T cell receptor beta chains were read from a single sample in a study of human T cells and chemical hapten exposure. TCRdb re-analysed the RACE reads in MiXCR, keeping a single row per CDR3 protein. The data hold 79,000 or so distinct CDR3 sequences, with 25% to 40% observed a single time. The sequencing here drew on whole blood, taken in connection with sensitization to the hapten diphenylcyclopropenone (DPC). These receptors originate from a man aged 35 to 55 with alopecia areata. Some clones in this sample may be carry-over from other donors' samples. Each CDR3 is given with its conserved first and last residue. The D gene is left open where the match is weak. Only some rows state a clone size, as once, few, many or a class for expanded clones.

TRBV28	TRBD2	.	TRBJ2-3	CASRTGTTTNTQYF	TGTGCCAGCAGAACCGGGACTACCACGAATACGCAGTATTTT
TRBV20-1	TRBD2	.	TRBJ2-3	CRAGDPDTQYF	TGCCGAGCGGGAGACCCAGATACGCAGTATTTT
TRBV20-1	.	few	TRBJ2-7	CSASTGPGEQYF	TGCAGTGCTAGCACGGGGCCGGGCGAGCAGTACTTC
TRBV20-1	TRBD2	once	TRBJ2-3	CSATSGLWADTQYF	TGCAGTGCTACGTCGGGACTATGGGCAGATACGCAGTATTTT
TRBV6-5	.	few	TRBJ1-1	CASSLKWNTEAFF	TGTGCCAGCAGTCTGAAATGGAACACTGAAGCTTTCTTT
TRBV28	TRBD1	few	TRBJ2-7	CASSIEGQGGYEQYF	TGTGCCAGCAGTATTGAAGGACAGGGAGGATACGAGCAGTACTTC
TRBV7-6	TRBD2	few	TRBJ2-3	CASSTGLAGGDTQYF	TGTGCCAGCAGCACTGGACTAGCGGGGGGAGATACGCAGTATTTT
TRBV5-1	.	few	TRBJ2-3	CASSLASTSTDTQYF	TGCGCCAGCAGCTTGGCATCGACTAGCACAGATACGCAGTATTTT
TRBV20-1	TRBD2	.	TRBJ2-3	CSAPSGSHTDTQYF	TGCAGTGCCCCGAGCGGGAGTCACACAGATACGCAGTATTTT
TRBV7-3	TRBD2	few	TRBJ2-5	CASSLTGLAETQYF	TGTGCCAGCAGCTTAACGGGACTAGCAGAGACCCAGTACTTC
TRBV29-1	TRBD1	.	TRBJ1-1	CSGRTGMGNTEAFF	TGCAGCGGGAGGACAGGGATGGGGAACACTGAAGCTTTCTTT
TRBV7-3	.	.	TRBJ1-6	CASSLGGSNSPLHF	TGTGCCAGCAGCCTCGGGGGATCCAATTCACCCCTCCACTTT
TRBV24-1	TRBD2	.	TRBJ2-1	CATSHPPGLAGGRTYNEQFF	TGTGCCACCAGTCATCCGCCGGGACTAGCGGGAGGCCGAACCTACAATGAGCAGTTCTTC
TRBV10-3	TRBD2	few	TRBJ2-1	CAISESLAGAWEQFF	TGTGCCATCAGTGAGTCATTAGCGGGAGCTTGGGAGCAGTTCTTC
TRBV19	.	.	TRBJ2-1	CASSIDRVTEQFF	TGTGCCAGTAGTATAGACCGGGTCACTGAGCAGTTCTTC
TRBV20-1	.	few	TRBJ2-1	CSARPPPNNEQFF	TGCAGTGCTAGACCCCCCCCCAACAATGAGCAGTTCTTC